This T cell receptor beta chain was profiled in a study of blood T cells in healthy people across ages. The study's findings and limits: No conclusive comparison of naive versus antigen-experienced cells was possible with unsorted PBMCs. The percentage of naive T cells correlated strongly with TCR beta diversity.

This clonotype was seen ten or more times. The target antigen is unknown. The ends lost 4 bases at V and 0 bases at J; junction bases unmatched: 3. Germline V gene data show CDR1 as MGHRA and CDR2 as YSYEKL. The CDR3 has 16 residues. Russia was home to the donors, healthy Caucasian individuals aged roughly 6 to 100. The authors ran a second PCR of 7 to 11 cycles using a sample-barcoded 5' primer and a J-beta primer mix. Researchers report that each sample yielded at least 3 million CDR3-containing paired-end reads. One entry per CDR3 protein results from TCRdb running MiXCR on the 5' RACE reads. The sample lists fewer than 800,000 distinct CDR3 sequences, 32% occurring once.

V usage is TRBV4-1 and J usage is TRBJ2-3; 11 nucleotides line up with TRBD2. This receptor was identified in a woman older than 75 in good health. Sample: blood. CDR3 sequence: CASSPLAGGSTDTQYF. The CDR3 DNA reads TGCGCCAGCAGCCCCCTAGCGGGGGGCAGCACAGATACGCAGTATTTT.